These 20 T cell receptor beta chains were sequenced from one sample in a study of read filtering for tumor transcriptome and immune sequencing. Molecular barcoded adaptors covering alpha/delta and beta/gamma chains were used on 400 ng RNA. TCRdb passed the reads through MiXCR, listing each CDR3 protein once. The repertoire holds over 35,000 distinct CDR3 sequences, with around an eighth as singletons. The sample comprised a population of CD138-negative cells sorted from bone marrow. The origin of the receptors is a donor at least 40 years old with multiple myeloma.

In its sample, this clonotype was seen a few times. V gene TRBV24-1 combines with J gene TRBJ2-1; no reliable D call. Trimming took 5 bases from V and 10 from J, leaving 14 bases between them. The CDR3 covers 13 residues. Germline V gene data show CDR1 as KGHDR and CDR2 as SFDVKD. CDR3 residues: CATSGYRSNEQFF. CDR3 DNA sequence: TGTGCCACCAGTGGTTACAGATCAAACGAGCAGTTCTTC.

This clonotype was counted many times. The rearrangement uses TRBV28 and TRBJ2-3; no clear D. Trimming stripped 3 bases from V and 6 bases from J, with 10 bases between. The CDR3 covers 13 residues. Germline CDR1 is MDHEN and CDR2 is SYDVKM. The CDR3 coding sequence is TGTGCCAGCAGTTTCGGTGGGTCGGATACGCAGTATTTT. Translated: CASSFGGSDTQYF.

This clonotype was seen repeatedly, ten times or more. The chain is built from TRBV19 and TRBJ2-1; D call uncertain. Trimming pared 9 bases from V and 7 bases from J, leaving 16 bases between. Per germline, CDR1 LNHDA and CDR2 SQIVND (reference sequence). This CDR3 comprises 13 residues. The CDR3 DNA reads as TGTGCCAGCGTGTTATGGCCGAGGAATGAGCAGTTCTTC. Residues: CASVLWPRNEQFF.

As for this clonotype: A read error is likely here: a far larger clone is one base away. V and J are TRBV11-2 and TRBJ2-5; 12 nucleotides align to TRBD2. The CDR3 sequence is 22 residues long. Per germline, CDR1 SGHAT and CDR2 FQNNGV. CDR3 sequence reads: CASSLLSALGLAGDNFQKTQYF. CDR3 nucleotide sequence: TGTGCCAGCAGCCTACTCTCCGCTTTGGGACTAGCGGGTGATAATTTCCAAAAGACCCAGTACTTC.

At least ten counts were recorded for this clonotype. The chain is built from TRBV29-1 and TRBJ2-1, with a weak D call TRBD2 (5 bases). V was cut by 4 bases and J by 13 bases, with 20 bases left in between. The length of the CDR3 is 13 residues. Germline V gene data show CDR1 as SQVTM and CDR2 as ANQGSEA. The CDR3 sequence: CSVAPPGLGIQFF. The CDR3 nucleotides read TGCAGCGTTGCGCCACCGGGTCTCGGGATCCAGTTCTTC.

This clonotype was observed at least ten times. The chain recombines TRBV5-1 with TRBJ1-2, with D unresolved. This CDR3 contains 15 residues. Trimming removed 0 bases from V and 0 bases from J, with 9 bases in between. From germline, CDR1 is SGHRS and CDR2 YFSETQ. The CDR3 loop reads CASSLAFITNYGYTF. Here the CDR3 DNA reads TGCGCCAGCAGCTTGGCTTTCATTACTAACTATGGCTACACCTTC. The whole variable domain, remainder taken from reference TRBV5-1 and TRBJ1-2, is KAGVTQTPRYLIKTRGQQVTLSCSPISGHRSVSWYQQTPGQGLQFLFEYFSETQRNKGNFPGRFSGRQFSNSRSEMNVSTLELGDSALYLCASSLAFITNYGYTFGSGTRLTVV.

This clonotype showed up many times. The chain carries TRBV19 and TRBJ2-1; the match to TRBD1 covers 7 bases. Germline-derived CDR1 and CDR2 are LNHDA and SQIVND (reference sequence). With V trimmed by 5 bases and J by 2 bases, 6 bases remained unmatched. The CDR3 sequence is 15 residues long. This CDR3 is CASSLTGTAYNEQFF. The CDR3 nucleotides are TGTGCCAGTAGTTTAACCGGGACAGCCTACAATGAGCAGTTCTTC.

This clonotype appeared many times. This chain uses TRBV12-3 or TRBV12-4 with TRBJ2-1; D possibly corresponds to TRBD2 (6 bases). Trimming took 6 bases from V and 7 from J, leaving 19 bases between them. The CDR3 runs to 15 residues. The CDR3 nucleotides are TGTGCCAGCAGACCTGGGACTCGAGGGTGGAATGAGCAGTTCTTC. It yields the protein CASRPGTRGWNEQFF.

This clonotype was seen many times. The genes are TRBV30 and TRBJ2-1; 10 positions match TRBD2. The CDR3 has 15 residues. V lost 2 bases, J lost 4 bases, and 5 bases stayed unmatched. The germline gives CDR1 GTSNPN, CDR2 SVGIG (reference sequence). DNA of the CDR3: TGTGCCTGGAGTTTCGGGACTAGCGTTTACAATGAGCAGTTCTTC. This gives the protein CAWSFGTSVYNEQFF.

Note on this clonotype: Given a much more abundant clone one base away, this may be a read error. CDR3 amino acids: CAGSPVAGTSGSNEQFF. The CDR3 DNA follows: TGTGCCGGCAGCCCGGTAGCCGGGACTAGCGGGAGCAATGAGCAGTTCTTC. The chain couples TRBV7-2 to TRBJ2-1; 14 bases line up with TRBD2. This CDR3 is 17 amino acids long. Germline loops: CDR1 SGHTA, CDR2 FQGNSA.

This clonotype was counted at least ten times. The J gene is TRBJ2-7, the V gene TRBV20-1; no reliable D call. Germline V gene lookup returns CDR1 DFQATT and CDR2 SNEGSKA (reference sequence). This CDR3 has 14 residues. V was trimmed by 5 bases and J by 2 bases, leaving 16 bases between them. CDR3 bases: TGCAGTGCTCTCCGGCTACGAAATCCCTACGAGCAGTACTTC. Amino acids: CSALRLRNPYEQYF.

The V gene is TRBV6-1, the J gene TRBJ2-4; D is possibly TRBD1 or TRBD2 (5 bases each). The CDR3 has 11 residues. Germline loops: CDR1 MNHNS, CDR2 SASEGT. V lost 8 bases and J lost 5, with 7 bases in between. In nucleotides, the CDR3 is TGTGCCAGCGGGGACGAAAACATTCAGTACTTC. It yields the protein CASGDENIQYF.

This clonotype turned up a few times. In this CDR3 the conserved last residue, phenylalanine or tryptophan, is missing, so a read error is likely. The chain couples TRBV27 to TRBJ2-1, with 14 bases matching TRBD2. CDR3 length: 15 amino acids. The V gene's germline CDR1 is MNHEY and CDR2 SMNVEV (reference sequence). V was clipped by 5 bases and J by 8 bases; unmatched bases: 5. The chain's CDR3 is CASSPGLAGVDEQFL. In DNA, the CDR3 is TGTGCCAGCAGTCCGGGACTAGCGGGAGTCGATGAGCAGTTCCTC.

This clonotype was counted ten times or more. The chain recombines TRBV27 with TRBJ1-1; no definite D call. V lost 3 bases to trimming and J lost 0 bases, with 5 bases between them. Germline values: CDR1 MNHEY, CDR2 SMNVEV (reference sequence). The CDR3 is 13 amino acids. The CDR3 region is CASSLGMNTEAFF. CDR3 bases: TGTGCCAGCAGTTTGGGCATGAACACTGAAGCTTTCTTT.

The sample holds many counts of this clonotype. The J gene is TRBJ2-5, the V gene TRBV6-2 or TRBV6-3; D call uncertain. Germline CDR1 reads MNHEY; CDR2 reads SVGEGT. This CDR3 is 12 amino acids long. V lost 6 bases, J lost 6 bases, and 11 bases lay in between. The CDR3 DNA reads TGTGCCAGCAGGAACGACCGGCAGACCCAGTACTTC. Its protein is CASRNDRQTQYF.

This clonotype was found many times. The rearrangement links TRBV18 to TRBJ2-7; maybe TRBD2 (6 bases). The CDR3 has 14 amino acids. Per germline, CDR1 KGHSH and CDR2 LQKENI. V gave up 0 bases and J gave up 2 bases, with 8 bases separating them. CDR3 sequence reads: CASSPPQRAYEQYF. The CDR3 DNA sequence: TGTGCCAGCTCACCACCCCAGCGGGCCTACGAGCAGTACTTC.

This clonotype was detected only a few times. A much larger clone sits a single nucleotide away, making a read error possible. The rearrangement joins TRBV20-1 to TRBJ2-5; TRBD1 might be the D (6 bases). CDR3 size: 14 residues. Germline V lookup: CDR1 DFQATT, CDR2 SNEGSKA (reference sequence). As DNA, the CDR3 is TGCAGTGCTAGAGATCCTTTGCGGGCAGGGGCCCAGTGCTTC. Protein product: CSARDPLRAGAQCF.

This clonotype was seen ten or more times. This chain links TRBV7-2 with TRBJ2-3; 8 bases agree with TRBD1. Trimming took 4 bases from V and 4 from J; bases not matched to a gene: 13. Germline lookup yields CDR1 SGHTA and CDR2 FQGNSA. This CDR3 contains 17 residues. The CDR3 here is CASSSTAGTGPADTQYF. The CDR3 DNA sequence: TGTGCCAGCAGCTCGACCGCCGGGACAGGCCCCGCAGATACGCAGTATTTT.

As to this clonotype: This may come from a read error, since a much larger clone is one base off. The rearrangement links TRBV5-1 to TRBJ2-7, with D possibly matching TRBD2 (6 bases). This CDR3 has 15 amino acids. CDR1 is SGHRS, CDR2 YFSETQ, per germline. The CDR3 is CASSPWSTGDYERYF. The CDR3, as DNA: TGCGCCAGCAGCCCGTGGAGTACGGGAGACTACGAGCGGTACTTC.

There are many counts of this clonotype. This chain's CDR3 is CSARPTGGKGQPQHF. The CDR3 nucleotides are TGCAGTGCTAGACCTACAGGGGGCAAGGGTCAGCCCCAGCATTTT. V is TRBV20-1 and J is TRBJ1-5, with 9 bases matching TRBD1. The CDR3 loop spans 15 amino acids. From germline, CDR1 is DFQATT and CDR2 SNEGSKA (reference sequence). V trimming: 2 bases; J trimming: 6 bases; junction bases outside the gene matches: 8.